This T cell receptor beta chain comes out of a study of shared T cell receptors in the human thymus. The data were produced by immunoSEQ multiplex PCR, yet TCRdb's version contains in-frame clones alone and is incomplete. The sample consists of 540,000 or so clones, roughly 74% of them appearing once. The CDR3 has 13 residues. Germline V gene lookup returns CDR1 MNHNS and CDR2 SASEGT. Trimming at V came to 10 bases and at J to 1 base, leaving 4 bases not matched to a gene. This sample also belongs to another study, concerning human thymus T cells.

The rearrangement links TRBV6-1 to TRBJ1-3, with TRBD1 matching 7 bases. This sequence was found in a boy under two years old with a congenital heart defect. Sequenced: thymocytes. The DNA of the CDR3 is TGTGCCACCCCAGGGGGTTCTGGAAACACCATATATTTT. Translating it yields CATPGGSGNTIYF.